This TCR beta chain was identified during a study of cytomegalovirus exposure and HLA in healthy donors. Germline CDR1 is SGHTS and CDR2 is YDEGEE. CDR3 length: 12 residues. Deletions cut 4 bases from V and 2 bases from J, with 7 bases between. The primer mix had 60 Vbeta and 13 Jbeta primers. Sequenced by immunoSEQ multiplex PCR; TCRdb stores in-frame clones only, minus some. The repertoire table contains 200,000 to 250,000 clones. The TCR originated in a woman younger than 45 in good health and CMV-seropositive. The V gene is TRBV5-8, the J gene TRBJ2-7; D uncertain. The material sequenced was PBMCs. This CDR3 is CASSPSAYEQYF. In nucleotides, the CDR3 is TGTGCCAGCAGCCCCTCCGCCTACGAGCAGTACTTC.